These 17 T cell receptor beta chains share one sample of origin, sequenced in a study of cytomegalovirus exposure and HLA in healthy donors. The PCR used 60 Vbeta and 13 Jbeta primers. Assay: immunoSEQ multiplex PCR; the TCRdb copy retains only in-frame clones and omits some. The sample includes 80,000 to 100,000 clones, 81% of them seen just once. The sample was PBMCs. Receptor source: a human donor in good health.

This sequence joins TRBV6-4 and TRBJ1-6, with TRBD1 as a possible D gene (5 bases). This CDR3 has 13 amino acids. V lost 4 bases, J lost 11 bases, and 12 bases lay in between. Germline CDR1 and CDR2: MRHNA and SNTAGT. This CDR3 reads CASSVIEGAPLHF. In nucleotides, the CDR3 is TGTGCCAGCAGTGTCATTGAAGGGGCACCCCTCCACTTT.

The rearrangement uses TRBV11-3 and TRBJ2-7, with D perhaps TRBD1 (6 bases). Germline CDR1 SGHNT, CDR2 YENEEA. The V end lost 9 bases, the J end lost 0 bases, and 15 bases lay between the germline ends. The CDR3 length is 14 residues. CDR3 sequence: CASSRGSSSYEQYF. The CDR3 DNA reads as TGTGCCAGTAGCAGGGGCTCAAGCTCCTACGAGCAGTACTTC. Supplemented by reference TRBV11-3 and TRBJ2-7, the full variable domain reads EAGVVQSPRYKIIEKKQPVAFWCNPISGHNTLYWYLQNLGQGPELLIRYENEEAVDDSQLPKDRFSAERLKGVDSTLKIQPAELGDSAVYLCASSRGSSSYEQYFGPGTRLTVT.

The chain is built from TRBV7-9 and TRBJ2-7, with D possibly TRBD2 on 6 matching bases. CDR3 size: 14 residues. CDR1 SEHNR and CDR2 FQNEAQ come from the germline V gene (reference sequence). The ends were cut back, 4 bases at V and 3 bases at J, with 13 bases in the middle. The DNA for the CDR3 is TGTGCCAGCAGCTCACTAGCAGTGTACTACGAGCAGTACTTC. As protein: CASSSLAVYYEQYF.

The genes are TRBV5-4 and TRBJ2-7, with TRBD1 as a possible D gene (6 bases). Germline V lookup: CDR1 SGHNT, CDR2 YYREEE (reference sequence). The CDR3 runs 12 residues. Trimming took 10 bases from V and 6 from J, leaving 17 bases between them. The CDR3, as DNA: TGTGCCGGCGGACCACAGGGACCCGAGCAGTACTTC. Protein: CAGGPQGPEQYF.

The chain joins TRBV2 to TRBJ1-2, with a possible D match to TRBD1 (5 bases). The V end was cut by 2 bases, the J end by 8 bases, with 9 bases between. This CDR3 is 12 amino acids long. The germline V gene has CDR1 SNHLY and CDR2 FYNNEI. CDR3: CASSEYRMGYTF. The CDR3, as DNA: TGTGCCAGCAGTGAATACAGGATGGGCTACACCTTC.

This chain uses TRBV27 with TRBJ1-2; the D gene is possibly TRBD1 (6 bases). Between the trimmed V and J ends, which lost 4 bases and 8 bases, there was a span of 11 bases. The CDR3 covers 12 residues. The germline CDR1 and CDR2 sequences are MNHEY and SMNVEV (reference sequence). The CDR3 sequence: CASSSVTGGYTF. CDR3 sequence (DNA): TGTGCCAGCAGTTCTGTCACAGGGGGCTACACCTTC.

The CDR3, as DNA: TGCGCCAGCAGCTGGCCGGGACTAGCATCCGATACGCAGTATTTT. This encodes CASSWPGLASDTQYF. This chain joins TRBV5-1 and TRBJ2-3, with 9 positions matching TRBD2. The J segment lost 6 bases and the V segment lost 3 bases, leaving 8 bases of the junction unmatched. The germline gives CDR1 SGHRS, CDR2 YFSETQ. This CDR3 has 15 residues.

V gene TRBV7-8 combines with J gene TRBJ2-2, with D unclear. The CDR3 covers 15 residues. V was cut by 2 bases and J by 6 bases, with 13 bases left in between. Germline V gives CDR1 SGHVS, CDR2 FQNEAQ. CDR3 region: CASSLWQAPPGELFF. The CDR3 DNA is TGTGCCAGCAGCTTATGGCAGGCCCCTCCCGGGGAGCTGTTTTTT.

This chain links TRBV16 with TRBJ1-1; D is ambiguous. This CDR3 comprises 13 residues. Looked up from germline, CDR1 is KGHSY and CDR2 is FQNENV. V was trimmed by 4 bases and J by 5 bases, leaving 11 bases between them. For the CDR3, the DNA is TGTGCCAGCAGCCCTGATGCGGGGACTGAAGCTTTCTTT. Its protein is CASSPDAGTEAFF.

The CDR3 protein is CASSQAGGLDTKNIQYF. In DNA form, the CDR3 reads TGTGCCAGCAGCCAGGCAGGGGGATTGGATACCAAAAACATTCAGTACTTC. The chain links TRBV4-2 to TRBJ2-4, with 7 bases that match TRBD1. V shed 3 bases and J 2 bases; nucleotides not matched to a gene: 10. Looked up from germline, CDR1 is LGHNA and CDR2 is YNFKEQ. The CDR3 is made up of 17 amino acids.

This chain connects TRBV12-5 to TRBJ2-7, with 12 bases identical to TRBD1. This CDR3 spans 17 amino acids. Per germline, CDR1 LGHNT and CDR2 FRNRAP. The ends lost 7 bases at V and 1 base at J; junction bases unmatched: 11. CDR3 sequence (DNA): TGTGCTAGTGTCCTCCGGGACAGGGGGCGATTATCCTACGAGCAGTACTTC. Its protein is CASVLRDRGRLSYEQYF.

The chain combines TRBV28 with TRBJ1-3; D is uncertain. The CDR3 consists of 14 residues. Trimming cost V 4 bases and J 4 bases, with 11 bases left between them. Germline CDR1 is MDHEN and CDR2 is SYDVKM. CDR3 amino acids: CASSSTLQGNTIYF. CDR3 coding DNA: TGTGCCAGCAGTTCGACACTTCAAGGAAACACCATATATTTT.

In this sample, this clone turned up once. This chain connects TRBV18 to TRBJ2-5, with unresolved D. The CDR3 is made up of 14 amino acids. Trimming removed 0 bases at V and 5 bases at J, with 10 bases between. Germline CDR1 KGHSH, CDR2 LQKENI. The CDR3 spells CASSPPPVGETQYF. In nucleotides, the CDR3 is TGTGCCAGCTCACCACCTCCCGTCGGGGAGACCCAGTACTTC.

The genes are TRBV7-9 and TRBJ1-4, with D perhaps TRBD1 (5 bases). Trimming left V 5 bases short and J 7 bases short, with 14 bases between. The germline CDR1 and CDR2 sequences are SEHNR and FQNEAQ (reference sequence). There are 14 residues in the CDR3. CDR3 in amino acids: CASSNHDGGEKLFF. The CDR3 DNA is TGTGCCAGCAGCAATCATGACGGGGGTGAAAAACTGTTTTTT. The full variable domain, with the rest looked up from reference TRBV7-9 and TRBJ1-4, is DTGVSQNPRHKITKRGQNVTFRCDPISEHNRLYWYRQTLGQGPEFLTYFQNEAQLEKSRLLSDRFSAERPKGSFSTLEIQRTEQGDSAMYLCASSNHDGGEKLFFGSGTQLSVL.

The chain has TRBV6-5 and TRBJ2-7; TRBD1 aligns across 10 bases. CDR1 MNHEY and CDR2 SVGAGI come from the germline V gene. Germline trimming cut 6 bases from V and 5 bases from J; bases unmatched to any gene: 10. CDR3 size: 15 residues. The CDR3 reads CASSLTRDRGHEQYF. CDR3 sequence (DNA): TGTGCCAGCAGCCTAACAAGGGACAGGGGCCACGAGCAGTACTTC.

The chain carries TRBV7-9 and TRBJ1-1; 8 bases fit TRBD1. The length of the CDR3 is 17 residues. CDR1 SEHNR and CDR2 FQNEAQ come from the germline V gene (reference sequence). J was trimmed by 1 base and V by 5 bases; bases with no gene match: 12. The CDR3 loop reads CASSPTEAGTGNTEAFF. The CDR3 DNA reads TGTGCCAGCAGCCCAACGGAAGCCGGGACAGGGAACACTGAAGCTTTCTTT.

This clone is termed medium-sized. J is TRBJ1-4 and V is TRBV28; D possibly corresponds to TRBD1 (5 bases). V dropped 2 bases and J dropped 6 bases, with 10 bases sitting between them. The CDR3 covers 14 residues. Germline-derived CDR1 and CDR2 are MDHEN and SYDVKM. The CDR3 sequence is CASSLGQGYEKLFF. Written as DNA, the CDR3 is TGTGCCAGCAGTTTAGGGCAGGGCTATGAAAAACTGTTTTTT.